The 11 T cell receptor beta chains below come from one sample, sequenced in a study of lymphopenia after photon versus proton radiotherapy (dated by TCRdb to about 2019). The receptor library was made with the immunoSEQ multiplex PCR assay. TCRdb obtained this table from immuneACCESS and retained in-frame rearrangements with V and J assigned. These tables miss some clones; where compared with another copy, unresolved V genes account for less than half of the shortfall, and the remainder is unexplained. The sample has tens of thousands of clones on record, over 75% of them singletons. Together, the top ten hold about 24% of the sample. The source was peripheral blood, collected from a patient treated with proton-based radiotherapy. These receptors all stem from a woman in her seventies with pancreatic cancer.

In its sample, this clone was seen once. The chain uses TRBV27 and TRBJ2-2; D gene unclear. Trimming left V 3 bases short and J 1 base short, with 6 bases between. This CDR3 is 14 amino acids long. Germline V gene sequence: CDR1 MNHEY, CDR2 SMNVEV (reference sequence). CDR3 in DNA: TGTGCCAGCAGTTTTCAGGTGAACACCGGGGAGCTGTTTTTT. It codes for CASSFQVNTGELFF.

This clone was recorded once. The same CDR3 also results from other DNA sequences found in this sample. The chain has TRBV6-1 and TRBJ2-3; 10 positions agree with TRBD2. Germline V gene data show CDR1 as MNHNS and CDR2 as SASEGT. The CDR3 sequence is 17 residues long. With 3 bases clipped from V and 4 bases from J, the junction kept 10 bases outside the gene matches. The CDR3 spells CASSDLSAGGRPDTQYF. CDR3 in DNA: TGTGCCAGCAGTGATCTCTCAGCGGGAGGGCGCCCAGATACGCAGTATTTT.

DNA of the CDR3: TGTGCCAGCAGCAGTAGTGACAGGGAAGAGACCCAGTACTTC. It is translated as CASSSSDREETQYF. The chain employs TRBV21-1 and TRBJ2-5; the table names TRBD1, a call not compared with the DNA. TRBV21-1 counts as a pseudogene. This CDR3 has 14 residues.

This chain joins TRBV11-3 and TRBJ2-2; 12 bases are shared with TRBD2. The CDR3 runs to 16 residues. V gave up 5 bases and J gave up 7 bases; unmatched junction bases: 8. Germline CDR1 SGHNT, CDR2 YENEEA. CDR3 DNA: TGTGCCAGCAGCCAGAGGACTAGCGGGATGGTCGGGGAGCTGTTTTTT. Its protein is CASSQRTSGMVGELFF.

CDR3 region: CASSRDRVGGNEKLFF. The CDR3 DNA reads as TGTGCCAGCAGTCGGGACAGGGTCGGAGGGAATGAAAAACTGTTTTTT. The rearrangement joins TRBV2 to TRBJ1-4; 9 nucleotides match TRBD1. In germline, CDR1 is SNHLY, CDR2 FYNNEI. V lost 5 bases and J lost 5; bases outside the gene matches: 9. There are 16 residues in the CDR3. Based on the CDR3 plus reference TRBV2 and TRBJ1-4, the full variable domain is EPEVTQTPSHQVTQMGQEVILRCVPISNHLYFYWYRQILGQKVEFLVSFYNNEISEKSEIFDDQFSVERPDGSNFTLKIRSTKLEDSAMYFCASSRDRVGGNEKLFFGSGTQLSVL.

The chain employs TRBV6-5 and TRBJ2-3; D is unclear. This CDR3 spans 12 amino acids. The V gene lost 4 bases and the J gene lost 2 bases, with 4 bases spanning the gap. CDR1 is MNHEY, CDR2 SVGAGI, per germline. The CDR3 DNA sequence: TGTGCCAGCAGTTCGACCACAGATACGCAGTATTTT. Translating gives CASSSTTDTQYF.

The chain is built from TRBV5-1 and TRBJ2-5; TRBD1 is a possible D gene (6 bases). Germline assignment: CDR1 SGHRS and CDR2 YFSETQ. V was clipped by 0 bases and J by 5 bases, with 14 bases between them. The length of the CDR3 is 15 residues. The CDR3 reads CASSLGRGQGETQYF. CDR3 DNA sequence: TGCGCCAGCAGCTTGGGCAGGGGTCAGGGGGAGACCCAGTACTTC.

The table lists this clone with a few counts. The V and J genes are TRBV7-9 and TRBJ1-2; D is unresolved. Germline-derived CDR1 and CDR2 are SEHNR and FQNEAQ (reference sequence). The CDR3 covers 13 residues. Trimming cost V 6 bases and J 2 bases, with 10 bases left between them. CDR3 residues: CASSPGPNYGYTF. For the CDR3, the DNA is TGTGCCAGCAGTCCTGGACCAAACTATGGCTACACCTTC.

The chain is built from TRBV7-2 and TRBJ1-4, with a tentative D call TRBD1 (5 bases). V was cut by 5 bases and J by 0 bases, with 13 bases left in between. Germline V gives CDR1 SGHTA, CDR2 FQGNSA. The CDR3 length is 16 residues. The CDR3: CASSPYETATNEKLFF. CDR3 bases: TGTGCCAGCAGCCCTTACGAGACAGCAACTAATGAAAAACTGTTTTTT. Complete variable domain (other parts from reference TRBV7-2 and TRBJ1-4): GAGVSQSPSNKVTEKGKDVELRCDPISGHTALYWYRQSLGQGLEFLIYFQGNSAPDKSGLPSDRFSAERTGGSVSTLTIQRTQQEDSAVYLCASSPYETATNEKLFFGSGTQLSVL.

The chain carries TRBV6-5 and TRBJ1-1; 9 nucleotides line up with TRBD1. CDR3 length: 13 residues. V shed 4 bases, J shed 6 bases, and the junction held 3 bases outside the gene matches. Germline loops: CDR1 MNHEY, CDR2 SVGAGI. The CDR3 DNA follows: TGTGCCAGCAGTTTACAGGGGGCGGCTGAAGCTTTCTTT. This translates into CASSLQGAAEAFF.

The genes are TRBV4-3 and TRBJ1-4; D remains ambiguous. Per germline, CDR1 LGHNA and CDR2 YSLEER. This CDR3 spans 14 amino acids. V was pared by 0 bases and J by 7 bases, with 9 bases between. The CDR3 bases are TGCGCCAGCAGCCAAGATCCGAGAACTGAAAAACTGTTTTTT. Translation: CASSQDPRTEKLFF.